This TCR beta chain is drawn from a study of blood T cell repertoires in COVID-19. V was cut by 0 bases and J by 5 bases, with 12 bases left in between. Germline-derived CDR1 and CDR2 are SGHRS and YFSETQ. This CDR3 comprises 14 residues. This clone has only a few counts. The protocol was immunoSEQ multiplex PCR, while the TCRdb copy is restricted to in-frame clones and leaves out a portion. The table records about 59,000 clones, roughly 87% of them present only once. The chain is built from TRBV5-1 and TRBJ2-7; possibly TRBD1 for D (7 bases). The clonotype comes from a man at least 80 years old in a cohort sampled during active COVID-19. Sequencing used peripheral blood. DNA for the CDR3: TGCGCCAGCAGCTTGGGCCAGGGGGGAGACGAGCAGTACTTC. Translation: CASSLGQGGDEQYF.